These T cell receptor beta chains were read from a single sample in a study of blood T cells in healthy people across ages. One entry per CDR3 protein results from TCRdb running MiXCR on the 5' RACE reads. The sample has roughly 720,000 distinct CDR3 sequences, about 53% seen once. Specimen: blood. The receptors were sampled from an elderly man in good health. Each CDR3 is given with its conserved first and last residue. A D gene is named only where the DNA matches it firmly.

d_gene	v_gene	j_gene	CDR3aa
TRBD2	TRBV11-3	TRBJ2-2	CASSPGTSGRGNTGELFF
TRBD1	TRBV25-1	TRBJ1-4	CASSVRGLEKLFF
.	TRBV29-1	TRBJ1-1	CSVALRLNTEAFF
.	TRBV5-1	TRBJ1-1	CASSPRGTGMNTEAFF
.	TRBV11-1	TRBJ2-1	CASTEGSSYSEQFF
.	TRBV28	TRBJ1-5	CASSLRDRINQPQHF
TRBD1	TRBV20-1	TRBJ1-2	CSARSTGDNGYTF
TRBD2	TRBV4-1	TRBJ2-5	CASSLGGLASETQYF
.	TRBV5-5	TRBJ2-1	CASSLEGDPQRGFF
.	TRBV27	TRBJ2-3	CASRPGPPGRDAYF
.	TRBV12-3/TRBV12-4	TRBJ2-7	CASSRETATYEQYF
.	TRBV20-1	TRBJ2-3	CSASAPRLRTDTQYF
.	TRBV3-1	TRBJ2-1	CASSQDTGDYNEQFF
.	TRBV6-4	TRBJ2-5	CASSVERPGSQETQYF
.	TRBV12-3/TRBV12-4	TRBJ2-7	CASSVSAASYEQYF
.	TRBV5-1	TRBJ2-5	CASSLAALRGETQYF
TRBD2	TRBV6-1	TRBJ2-7	CASRRSTSGTGYEQYF
TRBD2	TRBV3-1	TRBJ2-3	CASSRYLAAGGPWTDTQYF
.	TRBV6-6	TRBJ2-3	CASSFGTLSTDTQYF
.	TRBV4-2	TRBJ2-5	CASSQGGLVGTQYF
.	TRBV25-1	TRBJ1-1	CASSDRLNTEAFF
.	TRBV2	TRBJ2-3	CASSGRVADTQYF
.	TRBV5-8	TRBJ1-6	CASSSGTPDPYNSPLHF
TRBD2	TRBV10-3	TRBJ2-1	CAISGGLAGPNNEQFF
TRBD1	TRBV5-6	TRBJ2-2	CASSGTGRTGELFF
.	TRBV7-2	TRBJ2-1	CASSNLGGTFTYNEQFF
.	TRBV5-1	TRBJ2-3	CASSLAGAADTQYF
.	TRBV5-1	TRBJ2-7	CASSAVAASYEQYF
TRBD2	TRBV20-1	TRBJ2-7	CSAYKPSGAYEQYF
.	TRBV14	TRBJ1-2	CASSQDSRYGYTF
.	TRBV4-1	TRBJ2-3	CASSRGLQRPLTHRYAYF
TRBD2	TRBV28	TRBJ2-5	CASSRDQRGGTETQYF
.	TRBV7-9	TRBJ2-3	CASSPGTWGTDTQYF
.	TRBV27	TRBJ2-7	CASSLSKGVRNNEQYF
TRBD1	TRBV19	TRBJ1-6	CASSPGTGLYSPLHF
TRBD2	TRBV3-1	TRBJ2-1	CASSQDRAGGPDEQFF
.	TRBV2	TRBJ1-2	CASSGDTNYGYTF
.	TRBV20-1	TRBJ1-6	CSARRTVISPLHF
.	TRBV6-1	TRBJ2-7	CASSEAGLAYSYEQYF
.	TRBV5-5	TRBJ1-1	CASSFPGRGNTEAFF
.	TRBV2	TRBJ2-3	CASPPVQNRYAYF
.	TRBV24-1	TRBJ2-6	CATSEGGRGANVLTF
.	TRBV30	TRBJ1-5	CAFRQYSNQPQHF
.	TRBV7-2	TRBJ1-6	CASSLLDSYNSPLHF
.	TRBV20-1	TRBJ2-5	CSARDKGEARPFQETQYF